Listed below are T cell receptor beta chains from one sample, sequenced in a study of T cells in localized non-small cell lung cancer. Assay used: immunoSEQ multiplex PCR; TCRdb lists only in-frame clones, some missing. This table has approximately 33,000 clones, around 90% appearing once. Sequencing used peripheral blood, obtained before any cancer treatment. These receptors all stem from a woman between 35 and 75 years old with stage I lung adenocarcinoma. CDR3s include the opening cysteine and the closing phenylalanine or tryptophan. A D gene is named only where the DNA matches it firmly. Only part of the rows carry a size: once, few, many, or a class if the clone is expanded.

cdr3_nt: TGTGCCAGCAGTTTTGGGGGGGATGGCTACACCTTC; cdr3_aa: CASSFGGDGYTF; clone_size: NA; v_call: TRBV28; j_call: TRBJ1-2; d_call: NA
cdr3_nt: TGTGCCAGCAGCTCCTTTCCCGAAATTACCACTGAAGCTTTCTTT; cdr3_aa: CASSSFPEITTEAFF; clone_size: NA; v_call: TRBV11-2; j_call: TRBJ1-1; d_call: NA
cdr3_nt: TGTGCCAGCAGGGAAGACAGGGGGCTAGCCAAAAACATTCAGTACTTC; cdr3_aa: CASREDRGLAKNIQYF; clone_size: NA; v_call: TRBV2; j_call: TRBJ2-4; d_call: TRBD1
cdr3_nt: TGTGCCGGCTCCTCCGGGACTCAAGAGACCCAGTACTTC; cdr3_aa: CAGSSGTQETQYF; clone_size: NA; v_call: TRBV7-7; j_call: TRBJ2-5; d_call: NA
cdr3_nt: TGTGCCAGCAGTTTATCGGGACAACATAACACTGAAGCTTTCTTT; cdr3_aa: CASSLSGQHNTEAFF; clone_size: NA; v_call: TRBV28; j_call: TRBJ1-1; d_call: NA
cdr3_nt: TGTGCCTGGAGTGTCGGTCAGGGGAAAAACATTCAGTACTTC; cdr3_aa: CAWSVGQGKNIQYF; clone_size: few; v_call: TRBV30; j_call: TRBJ2-4; d_call: NA
cdr3_nt: TGTGCCAGCAGCCGTAACAGGGAAAGCGGTCAGCCCCAGCATTTT; cdr3_aa: CASSRNRESGQPQHF; clone_size: NA; v_call: TRBV6-5; j_call: TRBJ1-5; d_call: NA
cdr3_nt: TGTGCCACCAGCAGAGATCGGGGGAGAGAGCAGTACTTC; cdr3_aa: CATSRDRGREQYF; clone_size: NA; v_call: TRBV15; j_call: TRBJ2-5; d_call: NA
cdr3_nt: TGCGCCAGCAGCACAGACAGGGCCCTTACCGGGGAGCTGTTTTTT; cdr3_aa: CASSTDRALTGELFF; clone_size: NA; v_call: TRBV5-1; j_call: TRBJ2-2; d_call: TRBD1
cdr3_nt: TGCGCCAGCAGCTTGGCGGGCTACACCTTC; cdr3_aa: CASSLAGYTF; clone_size: once; v_call: TRBV5-1; j_call: TRBJ1-2; d_call: NA
cdr3_nt: TGTGCCAGTAGTATAAAACAGGGTTATAGCAATCAGCCCCAGCATTTT; cdr3_aa: CASSIKQGYSNQPQHF; clone_size: NA; v_call: TRBV19; j_call: TRBJ1-5; d_call: NA
cdr3_nt: TGCGCCAGCAGCTGGCTCGGGGGCCGAGGCACCGGGGAGCTGTTTTTT; cdr3_aa: CASSWLGGRGTGELFF; clone_size: few; v_call: TRBV5-1; j_call: TRBJ2-2; d_call: NA
cdr3_nt: TGTGCCAGCAGCCCGGACAGATTCTCCTATAATTCACCCCTCCACTTT; cdr3_aa: CASSPDRFSYNSPLHF; clone_size: NA; v_call: TRBV11-2; j_call: TRBJ1-6; d_call: NA
cdr3_nt: TGTGCCAGCAGCGTAGGGCGGCAGGGCAGCTATGGCTACACCTTC; cdr3_aa: CASSVGRQGSYGYTF; clone_size: once; v_call: TRBV5-4; j_call: TRBJ1-2; d_call: NA
cdr3_nt: TGTGCCAGCACCATTACCGGGACAGAATATGGCTACACCTTC; cdr3_aa: CASTITGTEYGYTF; clone_size: NA; v_call: TRBV6-6; j_call: TRBJ1-2; d_call: TRBD1
cdr3_nt: TGTGCCAGCAGCTTCGGGGGCGACTACGAGCAGTACTTC; cdr3_aa: CASSFGGDYEQYF; clone_size: NA; v_call: TRBV7-9; j_call: TRBJ2-7; d_call: NA